The 26 T cell receptor beta chains in this list originate from one sample, sequenced in a study of T-cell reconstitution after alpha-beta-depleted transplantation in children. The TCRbeta library incorporated unique molecular identifiers. MiXCR, run by TCRdb on the PCR reads, gives a single entry per CDR3 protein. The data contain hundreds of thousands of distinct CDR3 sequences, approximately 10% of them singletons. The source material was PBMCs, sampled before TCRalphabeta/CD19-depleted stem cell transplant. These receptors were collected from a child younger than two with acute myeloid leukemia, due to receive a stem cell transplant.

This clonotype appeared many times. The genes are TRBV7-2 and TRBJ2-3; TRBD2 might be the D (5 bases). This CDR3 spans 14 amino acids. Germline V lookup: CDR1 SGHTA, CDR2 FQGNSA. V was cut by 4 bases and J by 0 bases, with 8 bases left in between. The CDR3 DNA is TGTGCCAGCAGCTCTACTAGGAGCACAGATACGCAGTATTTT. It yields the protein CASSSTRSTDTQYF.

A note on this clonotype: Since a much larger clone is just one base distant, this may be a read error. The chain combines TRBV20-1 with TRBJ2-3, with a tentative D call TRBD2 (6 bases). The CDR3 contains 15 residues. The germline gives CDR1 DFQATT, CDR2 SNEGSKA (reference sequence). The CDR3 DNA reads TGCAGTGCTGGGGACCCGGGACTTCGCCTCAATACGCGGTATTTT. Residues: CSAGDPGLRLNTRYF.

This clonotype was counted ten times or more. The V call is TRBV7-9, the J call TRBJ1-1; 8 bases map to TRBD1. The V gene's germline CDR1 is SEHNR and CDR2 FQNEAQ (reference sequence). The CDR3 totals 13 residues. Trimming removed 6 bases from V and 4 bases from J; junction bases left unmatched: 4. In DNA form, the CDR3 reads TGTGCCAGCAGGTCCACAGGGGGCACTGAAGCTTTCTTT. Residues: CASRSTGGTEAFF.

The chain employs TRBV7-2 and TRBJ2-7; no clear D gene. Germline V gives CDR1 SGHTA, CDR2 FQGNSA. This CDR3 contains 16 residues. V was shortened by 1 base and J by 0 bases, with 13 bases between the two germline ends. CDR3: CASSLEGPPYSYEQYF. The CDR3, as DNA: TGTGCCAGCAGCTTAGAGGGCCCCCCCTACTCCTACGAGCAGTACTTC.

This clonotype showed up many times. The chain employs TRBV20-1 and TRBJ2-1; 7 nucleotides align to TRBD2. Germline V gene data show CDR1 as DFQATT and CDR2 as SNEGSKA (reference sequence). The CDR3 consists of 15 residues. After removal of 0 bases from V and 10 bases from J, the junction contained 12 bases not matched to a gene. CDR3 sequence: CSARDEASGPEEQFF. CDR3 DNA: TGCAGTGCTAGAGATGAGGCTAGCGGCCCTGAGGAGCAGTTCTTC.

This clonotype appeared many times. The chain's CDR3 is CASSLNRAETQYF. The CDR3 DNA follows: TGCGCCAGCAGCTTGAACAGGGCAGAGACCCAGTACTTC. This chain connects TRBV5-1 to TRBJ2-5, with D possibly being TRBD1 (6 bases). Trimming stripped 1 base from V and 4 bases from J, with 8 bases between. This CDR3 has 13 residues. The germline V gene encodes CDR1 SGHRS and CDR2 YFSETQ.

There are many counts of this clonotype. The V gene is TRBV12-3 or TRBV12-4, the J gene TRBJ1-3; tentative D call: TRBD1 (6 bases). Trimming pared 5 bases from V and 4 bases from J, leaving 15 bases between. The CDR3 totals 15 residues. The CDR3 spells CASSTRRGAGNTIYF. DNA for the CDR3: TGTGCCAGCAGTACTCGGAGGGGGGCCGGAAACACCATATATTTT.

This clonotype was recorded many times. The V gene is TRBV28, the J gene TRBJ1-3; possibly TRBD1 for D (6 bases). CDR1 is MDHEN, CDR2 SYDVKM, per germline. V was trimmed by 6 bases and J by 1 base, leaving 13 bases between them. This CDR3 has 15 amino acids. CDR3: CASRATGRSGNTIYF. The CDR3 region has the DNA TGTGCCAGCAGGGCGACAGGTCGGTCTGGAAACACCATATATTTT.

This clonotype was detected many times. The chain recombines TRBV11-3 with TRBJ2-1; D perhaps matches TRBD2 (6 bases). Trimming stripped 5 bases from V and 7 bases from J, with 18 bases between. The CDR3 extends over 15 amino acids. Germline assignment: CDR1 SGHNT and CDR2 YENEEA. The CDR3 DNA is TGTGCCAGCAGCCCCGCCGGGACTCGCACAAATGAGCAGTTCTTC. It specifies CASSPAGTRTNEQFF.

This clonotype was seen many times. The genes are TRBV7-3 and TRBJ2-7; D is unresolved. Trimming removed 7 bases at V and 3 bases at J, with 7 bases between. This CDR3 contains 11 residues. CDR1 is SGHTA and CDR2 is FQGTGA in the germline V gene. CDR3 sequence reads: CASTSLYEQYF. DNA of the CDR3: TGTGCCAGCACTTCGCTCTACGAGCAGTACTTC.

This clonotype was picked up many times. This chain connects TRBV5-1 to TRBJ2-1; D is unclear. Deletions cut 0 bases from V and 1 base from J, with 14 bases between. In germline, CDR1 is SGHRS, CDR2 YFSETQ. This CDR3 spans 17 amino acids. CDR3 DNA: TGCGCCAGCAGCTTGGGGATGTCTGGTAGGTCCTACAATGAGCAGTTCTTC. Translating gives CASSLGMSGRSYNEQFF.

This clonotype showed up many times. This rearrangement joins TRBV30 to TRBJ1-5; D is uncertain. Deletions cut 3 bases from V and 0 bases from J, with 6 bases between. CDR1 and CDR2 (germline): GTSNPN, SVGIG (reference sequence). This CDR3 has 13 residues. Here the CDR3 reads CAWSRNSNQPQHF. CDR3 sequence (DNA): TGTGCCTGGAGCCGCAATAGCAATCAGCCCCAGCATTTT.

This clonotype showed up many times. The rearrangement uses TRBV30 and TRBJ1-2; 8 positions agree with TRBD1. This CDR3 has 14 amino acids. Germline CDR1 is GTSNPN and CDR2 is SVGIG (reference sequence). Trimming at V came to 5 bases and at J to 4 bases, leaving 9 bases not matched to a gene. The CDR3 nucleotides read TGTGCCTGGGACAGGGGTATAGTGGGCTATGGCTACACCTTC. Translating gives CAWDRGIVGYGYTF.

This clonotype has a count of ten or more. The genes are TRBV2 and TRBJ2-5, with 8 bases matching TRBD1. Germline CDR1 and CDR2: SNHLY and FYNNEI. Trimming removed 8 bases from V and 4 bases from J; junction bases left unmatched: 3. This CDR3 region has 12 residues. CDR3 residues: CASPGGPETQYF. CDR3 sequence (DNA): TGTGCCAGCCCAGGGGGCCCAGAGACCCAGTACTTC.

In this sample, this clonotype turned up many times. The genes are TRBV3-1 and TRBJ1-4; D call uncertain. Germline-derived CDR1 and CDR2 are LGHDT and YNNKEL (reference sequence). This CDR3 has 16 amino acids. Trimming pared 0 bases from V and 8 bases from J, leaving 16 bases between. CDR3 sequence reads: CASSQERLARREKLFF. The CDR3 nucleotides are TGTGCCAGCAGCCAAGAACGCTTGGCCAGGCGGGAAAAACTGTTTTTT.

This clonotype was counted at least ten times. This chain connects TRBV20-1 to TRBJ2-5; 7 nucleotides match TRBD1. CDR1 is DFQATT, CDR2 SNEGSKA, per germline (reference sequence). Trimming removed 3 bases from V and 3 bases from J; junction bases left unmatched: 7. The CDR3 consists of 14 residues. CDR3 nucleotide sequence: TGCAGTGCTAGGAGGGACAGTTTCAAAGAGACCCAGTACTTC. It encodes CSARRDSFKETQYF.

In its sample, this clonotype was seen many times. This chain joins TRBV2 and TRBJ2-7; no firm D call. Germline V CDR1 and CDR2: SNHLY, FYNNEI. The CDR3 totals 12 residues. With 10 bases removed from V and 6 bases from J, the gap between germline ends came to 16 bases. The CDR3: CATAAAFAEQYF. DNA of the CDR3: TGTGCCACGGCGGCAGCCTTTGCCGAGCAGTACTTC.

This clonotype appeared a single time. CDR3 amino acids: CASSPGQPYGYTF. In DNA, the CDR3 is TGCGCCAGCAGCCCCGGACAGCCCTATGGCTACACCTTC. This chain uses TRBV5-1 with TRBJ1-2, with D possibly TRBD1 on 6 matching bases. Trimming took off 4 bases at V and 4 bases at J, with 11 bases between the two ends. Germline V gives CDR1 SGHRS, CDR2 YFSETQ. The CDR3 is made up of 13 amino acids. Using reference TRBV5-1 and TRBJ1-2 for the parts outside the CDR3, the full variable domain is KAGVTQTPRYLIKTRGQQVTLSCSPISGHRSVSWYQQTPGQGLQFLFEYFSETQRNKGNFPGRFSGRQFSNSRSEMNVSTLELGDSALYLCASSPGQPYGYTFGSGTRLTVV.

This clonotype was observed many times. The J gene is TRBJ2-2, the V gene TRBV12-3 or TRBV12-4, with 10 bases lining up with TRBD1. This CDR3 is built from 20 residues. The V and J ends lost 6 bases and 2 bases, in that order; junction bases with no gene match: 18. The CDR3 region has the DNA TGTGCCAGCAGCGACCGGGACAGGGGTCTTTTGAGTGCTAACACCGGGGAGCTGTTTTTT. Protein: CASSDRDRGLLSANTGELFF.

The chain joins TRBV7-9 to TRBJ1-1, with D unclear. Trimming took 3 bases from V and 4 from J, leaving 9 bases between them. Looked up from germline, CDR1 is SEHNR and CDR2 is FQNEAQ (reference sequence). The CDR3 is 13 amino acids. The CDR3 bases are TGTGCCAGCAGCTTCGGAGAGGGCACTGAAGCTTTCTTT. This codes for CASSFGEGTEAFF.

This clonotype was observed at least ten times. The V and J genes are TRBV20-1 and TRBJ2-6; D unresolved. The germline V and J ends were trimmed by 2 bases and 1 base, with 6 bases remaining between them. The length of the CDR3 is 14 residues. CDR1 is DFQATT, CDR2 SNEGSKA, per germline (reference sequence). Written as DNA, the CDR3 is TGCAGTGCTAGAACGTCGTCTGGGGCCAACGTCCTGACTTTC. It is translated as CSARTSSGANVLTF.

This clonotype appeared many times. The J gene is TRBJ2-1, the V gene TRBV5-1, with 8 bases identical to TRBD1. Unmatched junction bases numbered 5, after V lost 4 bases and J lost 2 bases. Germline values: CDR1 SGHRS, CDR2 YFSETQ. The CDR3 is 15 residues long. The CDR3 loop is CASSRTGITYNEQFF. The CDR3 coding sequence is TGCGCCAGCAGCCGGACAGGGATTACCTACAATGAGCAGTTCTTC.

This clonotype was counted at least ten times. J is TRBJ2-5 and V is TRBV5-1, with D uncertain. There are 16 residues in the CDR3. The germline V gene has CDR1 SGHRS and CDR2 YFSETQ. V lost 2 bases and J 2 bases, leaving 16 bases between the germline ends. CDR3 sequence reads: CASSFWVAAFQETQYF. The CDR3 DNA sequence: TGCGCCAGCAGCTTCTGGGTCGCAGCCTTTCAAGAGACCCAGTACTTC.

In this sample, this clonotype turned up many times. The DNA for the CDR3 is TGTGCCAGCAGCCCTAGCGGGAGTCTCAATCGCGAGCAGTACTTC. Translated: CASSPSGSLNREQYF. The chain couples TRBV27 to TRBJ2-7, with 10 bases matching TRBD2. The CDR3 has 15 amino acids. Losses at the gene ends were 6 bases for V and 6 bases for J; bases not matched to a gene: 11. Germline CDR1 is MNHEY and CDR2 is SMNVEV (reference sequence).

This clonotype appeared many times. The rearrangement joins TRBV20-1 to TRBJ1-1; D not resolved. V shed 0 bases and J shed 11 bases, with 22 bases lying between them. Germline V gene lookup returns CDR1 DFQATT and CDR2 SNEGSKA (reference sequence). CDR3 length: 15 amino acids. For the CDR3, the DNA is TGCAGTGCTAGAGATGGCGGTCAGTCACACCTGGGTGCTTTCTTT. It translates to CSARDGGQSHLGAFF.

Only a few counts were recorded for this clonotype. This chain uses TRBV3-1 with TRBJ1-1; 9 bases are shared with TRBD1. Germline lookup yields CDR1 LGHDT and CDR2 YNNKEL (reference sequence). V gave up 1 base and J gave up 3 bases; unmatched junction bases: 9. This CDR3 has 17 residues. As DNA, the CDR3 is TGTGCCAGCAGCCAAGGGGGACAGGGTCGTCTGGACACTGAAGCTTTCTTT. Its translation: CASSQGGQGRLDTEAFF.